This T cell receptor beta chain was identified in a study of beta chain features in type 1 diabetes (dated by TCRdb to 2017 to 2018). In the study overall: No differences in mean age, gender distribution, total cell number or subset yield were found between patients and healthy donors. A total of 90 million to 130 million sorted cells were examined across all samples, and a strong correlation was observed between cell number per subset and RNA yield. The study compared the TCRB repertoires of sorted circulating CD4+ T cell subsets in recently diagnosed type 1 diabetes patients with those in matched healthy donors. Naive and central memory subsets were obtained from all 28 donors, but regulatory and stem cell-like memory subsets were isolated from only 8 patients and about 8 healthy donors.

Overall study outcomes, separate from this receptor: Patients with type 1 diabetes made fewer insertions and deleted more nucleotides at VDJ recombination sites, implying thymic rearrangement abnormalities. Shorter templates might have been favored by PCR, but patient and control samples were amplified and corrected together, so both groups would have been affected equally by any skew. Because the HLA sub-analyses included only small numbers of individuals, any influence of HLA type on TCRB rearrangement was left unresolved. Type 1 diabetes patients showed a moderate but significant shortening of TCRB CDR3 length in all four CD4+ subsets. Because cDNA was sequenced instead of genomic DNA, activated cells with high expression could be over-represented, although the groups did not differ in activation or CD3 levels. Naive, central memory and regulatory TCRB repertoires appeared more similar among patients than among healthy donors.

The entire isolated RNA was reverse transcribed using the High Capacity cDNA Reverse Transcription Kit, and thus expressed TCRB transcripts were sequenced. Naive, central memory and regulatory T cell samples underwent deep immunoSEQ sequencing, averaging roughly 3.4 million total reads per sample. Sorted cells were lysed in RLT buffer, and RNA was extracted using DNase-treated RNeasy Micro or Mini kits according to cell number. To prevent cross-contamination, each cell subset was processed individually, whereas patient and healthy donor samples were processed jointly. Using the immunoSEQ multiplex PCR, TCRB sequences were amplified from cDNA into 87-bp fragments spanning the CDR3 region. The amplicons were sequenced using the Illumina HiSeq platform. Concerning the study's data processing: PCR bias was computationally corrected using synthetic template baselines, reads within Hamming distance 2 were collapsed, and singletons that could not be merged were discarded. By aligning reads against IMGT, V, D and J genes, CDR3 length, and insertions or deletions at six rearrangement sites were assigned. Within each subset, clonotype counts were normalized to the number of sorted cells before true diversity and Gini coefficients were calculated with the tcR R package. The overlap coefficient, calculated on TCRB nucleotide sequences, was used to measure repertoire sharing. Out-of-frame TCRB sequences from naive cells were analyzed as a proxy for the pre-selection repertoire. TCRdb re-hosts the immuneACCESS table, in-frame sequences only. Its copies lack some clones; in the studies checked, an unresolved V gene accounts for under half of them, and the cause for the rest is not known. V, J and clone size derive from that table, while D and trimming were established from the DNA sequence. For this sample the table gives some 660,000 clones, of which more than 12% were detected only once. Clones ranked in the top ten supply around 0.04% of the sample.

Each donor gave one peripheral blood draw, averaging approximately 0.11 L, which was collected into heparinised tubes. Using a panel that included CD45RO, CCR7, CD25, CD127, CD95 and CD27, naive, central memory, regulatory and stem cell-like memory CD4+ T cells were sorted on a BD FACSAria II. Purity was above 95% for every sorted population. PBMCs were isolated right away by Lymphoprep density gradient centrifugation and were stained directly, without culture. So that batch effects would be minimized, each experiment stained and sorted samples in pairs, pairing one healthy donor with one patient. This clone was counted only a few times. The specificity of this receptor is unknown. Base qualities are not provided; no much larger clone lies one nucleotide away. CDR1 and CDR2 are read off the germline V gene (reference sequence) as SEHNR and FQNEAQ. The CDR3 contains 14 residues, cysteine and phenylalanine counted. The entry retains the CDR3 DNA only, 42 bases that are in frame from base 1. Deletion took 1 base off V and 8 bases off J, with a span of 9 bases between the germline ends.

In this chain, TRBV7-9 is recombined with TRBJ1-6; D gene: possibly TRBD1, on 6 matching bases. Sequenced sample: naive CD4+ T cells from blood. The cell subset or site label of this sample denotes: true naive CD4+ T cells. This sequence originates from a man aged 18 to 29 with type 1 diabetes. The CDR3 amino acid sequence is: CASSLDRAHSPLHF. DNA sequence: TGTGCCAGCAGCTTAGACAGGGCTCATTCACCCCTCCACTTT.